Given below is one T cell receptor (beta chain) in context. This clone was recorded a few times. Its antigen target is currently unknown. No clone much larger than this one lies a single base away; base qualities are absent. The method was PCR. Sequencing took place on an Illumina HiSeq 4000. The TCR beta-chain CDR3 region of each patient was profiled by high-throughput sequencing. In the paper's pipeline: The researchers built a classifier to tell apart papillary thyroid cancer patients with distant metastasis, based on CDR3 differences among clinicopathological groups. The Shannon index was used to assess repertoire diversity, and the Morisita-Horn index was used to assess tumor-blood repertoire similarity. TCRdb trimmed public reads at Q25 via fastp, called clones via MiXCR and kept in-frame beta chains. TCRdb, not the authors, supplied the V and J calls. Recorded for this sample are some 18,000 clones; 37% of them occurred a single time. The biggest ten clones account for 20% to 30% of the sample.

Before undergoing thyroid surgery, none of the patients had been given any kind of treatment. The study retrospectively analysed patient clinical samples collected from the early 2010s to the late 2010s using T-cell receptor beta sequencing. The data are from a study of metastatic and nonmetastatic thyroid tumors (dated by TCRdb to about 2020). Study-wide context: Repertoires from peripheral blood and from tumor or nodule tissue samples of malignant and benign thyroid patients were compared.

Summary of the overall study and its limitations: In both blood and tumor samples, TCR beta diversity was reported to be significantly higher in malignant tumors than in benign nodules.

The clonotype comes from a female donor with papillary thyroid cancer or a benign thyroid nodule (not recorded which). Some clones in this sample may be carry-over from other donors' samples. The sequenced material came from tumor tissue.

The sequenced DNA: TGTGCCAGCAGTTTGGGGGGATACTATGGCTACACCTTC. The translation is CASSLGGYYGYTF. The rearranged segments are TRBV12-3 or TRBV12-4 and TRBJ1-2; the best D guess is TRBD1, with 5 bases matching. A distance of 8 bases separates the germline ends of V and J, which lose 3 bases and 3 bases respectively. From the cysteine up to the phenylalanine, the CDR3 has a length of 13 residues. Only CDR3 DNA is held: 39 bases, read in frame from base 1.